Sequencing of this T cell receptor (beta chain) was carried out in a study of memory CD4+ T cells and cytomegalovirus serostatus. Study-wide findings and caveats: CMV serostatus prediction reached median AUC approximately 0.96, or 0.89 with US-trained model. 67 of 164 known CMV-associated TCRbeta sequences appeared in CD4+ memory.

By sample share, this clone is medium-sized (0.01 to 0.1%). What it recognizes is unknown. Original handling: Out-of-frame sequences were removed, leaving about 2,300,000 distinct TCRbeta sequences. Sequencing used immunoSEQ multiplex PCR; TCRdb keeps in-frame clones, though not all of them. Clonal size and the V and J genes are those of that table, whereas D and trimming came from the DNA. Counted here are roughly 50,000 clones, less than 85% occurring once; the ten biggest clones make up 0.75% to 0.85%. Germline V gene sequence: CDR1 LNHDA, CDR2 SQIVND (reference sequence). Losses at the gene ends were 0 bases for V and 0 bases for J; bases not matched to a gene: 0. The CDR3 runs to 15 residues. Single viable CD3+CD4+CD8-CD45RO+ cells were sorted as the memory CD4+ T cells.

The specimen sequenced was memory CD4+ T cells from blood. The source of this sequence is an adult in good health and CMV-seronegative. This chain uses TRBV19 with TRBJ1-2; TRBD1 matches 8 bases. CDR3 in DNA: TGTGCCAGTAGTATAGAACAGGGGGCTAACTATGGCTACACCTTC. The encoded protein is CASSIEQGANYGYTF.